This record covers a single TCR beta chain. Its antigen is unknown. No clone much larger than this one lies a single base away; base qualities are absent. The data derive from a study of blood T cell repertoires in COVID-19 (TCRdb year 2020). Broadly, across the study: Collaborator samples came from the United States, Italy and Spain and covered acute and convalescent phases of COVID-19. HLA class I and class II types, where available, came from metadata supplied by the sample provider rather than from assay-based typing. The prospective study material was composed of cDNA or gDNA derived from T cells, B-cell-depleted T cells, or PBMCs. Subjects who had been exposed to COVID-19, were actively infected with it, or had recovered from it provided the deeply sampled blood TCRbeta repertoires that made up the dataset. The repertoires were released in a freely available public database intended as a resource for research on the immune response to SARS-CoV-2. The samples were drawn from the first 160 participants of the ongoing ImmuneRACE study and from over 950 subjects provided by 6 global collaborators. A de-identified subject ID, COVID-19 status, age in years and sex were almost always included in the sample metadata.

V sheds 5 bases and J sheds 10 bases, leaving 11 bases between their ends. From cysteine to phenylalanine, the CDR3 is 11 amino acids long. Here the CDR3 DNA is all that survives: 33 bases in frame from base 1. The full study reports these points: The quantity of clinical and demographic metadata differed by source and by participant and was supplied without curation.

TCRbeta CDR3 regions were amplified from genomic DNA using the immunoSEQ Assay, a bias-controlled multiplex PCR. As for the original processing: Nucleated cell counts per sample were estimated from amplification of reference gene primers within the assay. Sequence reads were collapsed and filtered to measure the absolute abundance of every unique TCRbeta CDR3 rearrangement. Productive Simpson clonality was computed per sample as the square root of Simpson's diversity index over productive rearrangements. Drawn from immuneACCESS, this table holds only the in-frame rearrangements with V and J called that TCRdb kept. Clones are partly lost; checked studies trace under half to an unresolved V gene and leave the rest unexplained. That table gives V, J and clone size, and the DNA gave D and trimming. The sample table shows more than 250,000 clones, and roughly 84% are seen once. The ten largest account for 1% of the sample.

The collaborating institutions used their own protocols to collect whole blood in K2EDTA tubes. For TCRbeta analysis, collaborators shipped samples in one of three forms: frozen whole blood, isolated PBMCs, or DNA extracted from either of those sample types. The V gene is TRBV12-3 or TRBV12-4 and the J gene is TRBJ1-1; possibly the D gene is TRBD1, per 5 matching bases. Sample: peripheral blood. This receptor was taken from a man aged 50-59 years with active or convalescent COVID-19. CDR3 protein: CASSLDIRAFF. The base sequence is TGTGCCAGCAGTCTGGACATAAGAGCTTTCTTT.